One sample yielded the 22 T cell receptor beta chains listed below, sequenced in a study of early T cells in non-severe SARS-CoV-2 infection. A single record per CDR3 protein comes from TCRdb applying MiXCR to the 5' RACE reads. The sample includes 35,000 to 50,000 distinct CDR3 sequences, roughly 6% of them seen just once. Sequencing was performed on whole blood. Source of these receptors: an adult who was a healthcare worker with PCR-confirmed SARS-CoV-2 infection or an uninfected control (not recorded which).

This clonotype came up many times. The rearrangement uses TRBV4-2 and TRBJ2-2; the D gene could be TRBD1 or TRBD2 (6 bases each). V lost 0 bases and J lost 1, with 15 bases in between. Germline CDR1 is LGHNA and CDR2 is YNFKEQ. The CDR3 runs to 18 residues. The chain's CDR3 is CASSQDPPGEVNTGELFF. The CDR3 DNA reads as TGTGCCAGCAGCCAAGATCCCCCAGGGGAGGTGAACACCGGGGAGCTGTTTTTT.

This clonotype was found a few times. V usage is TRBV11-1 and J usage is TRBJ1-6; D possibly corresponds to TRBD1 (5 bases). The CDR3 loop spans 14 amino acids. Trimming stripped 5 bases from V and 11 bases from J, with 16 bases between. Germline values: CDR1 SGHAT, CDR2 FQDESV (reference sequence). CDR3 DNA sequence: TGTGCCAGCAGCGAATTCAGGGAAATACCACCCCTCCACTTT. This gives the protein CASSEFREIPPLHF.

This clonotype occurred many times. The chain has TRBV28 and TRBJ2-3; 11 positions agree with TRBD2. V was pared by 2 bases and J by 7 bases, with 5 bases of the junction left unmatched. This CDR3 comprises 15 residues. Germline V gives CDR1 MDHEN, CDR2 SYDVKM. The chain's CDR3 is CASSLETSGGHTQYF. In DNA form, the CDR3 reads TGTGCCAGCAGTTTAGAAACTAGCGGGGGACATACGCAGTATTTT.

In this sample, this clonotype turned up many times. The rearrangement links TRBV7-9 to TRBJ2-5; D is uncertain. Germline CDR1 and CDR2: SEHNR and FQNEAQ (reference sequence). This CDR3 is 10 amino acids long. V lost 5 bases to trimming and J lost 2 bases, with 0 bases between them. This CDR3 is CASSQETQYF. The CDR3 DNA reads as TGTGCCAGCAGCCAAGAGACCCAGTACTTC.

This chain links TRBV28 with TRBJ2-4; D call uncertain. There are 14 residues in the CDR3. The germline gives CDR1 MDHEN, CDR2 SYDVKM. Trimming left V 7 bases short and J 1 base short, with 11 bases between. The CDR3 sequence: CASTFGRAKNIQYF. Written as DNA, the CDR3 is TGTGCCAGCACCTTCGGCCGGGCCAAAAACATTCAGTACTTC. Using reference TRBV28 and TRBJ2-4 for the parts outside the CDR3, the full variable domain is DVKVTQSSRYLVKRTGEKVFLECVQDMDHENMFWYRQDPGLGLRLIYFSYDVKMKEKGDIPEGYSVSREKKERFSLILESASTNQTSMYLCASTFGRAKNIQYFGAGTRLSVL.

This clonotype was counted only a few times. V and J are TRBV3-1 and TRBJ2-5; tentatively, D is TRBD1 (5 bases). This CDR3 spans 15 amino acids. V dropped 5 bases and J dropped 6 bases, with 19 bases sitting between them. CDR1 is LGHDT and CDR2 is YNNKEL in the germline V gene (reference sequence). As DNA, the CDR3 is TGTGCCAGCAGCATAGGGGCGGTTTTAGGAAAGACCCAGTACTTC. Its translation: CASSIGAVLGKTQYF.

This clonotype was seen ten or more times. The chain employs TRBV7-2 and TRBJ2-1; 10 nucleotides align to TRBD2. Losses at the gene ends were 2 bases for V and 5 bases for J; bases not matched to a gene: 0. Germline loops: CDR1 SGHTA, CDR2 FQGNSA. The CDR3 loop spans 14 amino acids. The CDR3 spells CASSLSGGDNEQFF. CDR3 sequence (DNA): TGTGCCAGCAGCTTAAGCGGGGGGGACAATGAGCAGTTCTTC.

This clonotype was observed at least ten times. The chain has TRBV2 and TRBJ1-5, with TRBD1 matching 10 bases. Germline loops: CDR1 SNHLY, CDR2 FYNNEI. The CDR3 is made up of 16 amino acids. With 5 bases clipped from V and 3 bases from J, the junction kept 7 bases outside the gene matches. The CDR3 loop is CASSQRQGAANQPQHF. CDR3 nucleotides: TGTGCCAGCAGTCAAAGACAGGGGGCAGCCAATCAGCCCCAGCATTTT.

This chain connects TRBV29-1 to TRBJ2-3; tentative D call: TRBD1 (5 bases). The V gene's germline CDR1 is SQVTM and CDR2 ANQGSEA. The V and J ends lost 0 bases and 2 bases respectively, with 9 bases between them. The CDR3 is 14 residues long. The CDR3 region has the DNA TGCAGCGTTGAAGAAGGGGTCCCCACAGATACGCAGTATTTT. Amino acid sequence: CSVEEGVPTDTQYF.

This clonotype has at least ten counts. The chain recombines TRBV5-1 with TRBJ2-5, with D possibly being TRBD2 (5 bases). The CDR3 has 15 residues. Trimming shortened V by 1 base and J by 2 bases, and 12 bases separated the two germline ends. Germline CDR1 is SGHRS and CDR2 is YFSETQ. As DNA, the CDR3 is TGCGCCAGCAGCTTGAATGGGAGAGGGCAAGAGACCCAGTACTTC. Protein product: CASSLNGRGQETQYF.

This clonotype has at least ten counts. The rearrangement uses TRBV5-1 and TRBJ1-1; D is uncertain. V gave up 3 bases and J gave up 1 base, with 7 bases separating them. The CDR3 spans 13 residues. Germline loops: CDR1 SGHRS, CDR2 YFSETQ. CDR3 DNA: TGCGCCAGCAGCTGGTCAGAGAACACTGAAGCTTTCTTT. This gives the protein CASSWSENTEAFF.

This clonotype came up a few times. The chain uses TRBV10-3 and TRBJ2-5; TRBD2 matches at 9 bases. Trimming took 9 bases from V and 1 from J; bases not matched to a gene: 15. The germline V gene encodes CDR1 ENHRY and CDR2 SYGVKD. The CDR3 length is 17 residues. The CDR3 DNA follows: TGTGCCATAAGATCGTTAGCGGGGGCCAGAGGCCAAGAGACCCAGTACTTC. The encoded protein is CAIRSLAGARGQETQYF.

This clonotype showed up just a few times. CDR3 in DNA: TGCGCCAGCAGCCAAGGCGGGACAGGGATGGCTTTCTTT. As protein: CASSQGGTGMAFF. V usage is TRBV4-1 and J usage is TRBJ1-1; TRBD1 aligns across 9 bases. The germline V gene has CDR1 MGHRA and CDR2 YSYEKL. CDR3 length: 13 amino acids. After removal of 1 base from V and 11 bases from J, the junction contained 5 bases not matched to a gene.

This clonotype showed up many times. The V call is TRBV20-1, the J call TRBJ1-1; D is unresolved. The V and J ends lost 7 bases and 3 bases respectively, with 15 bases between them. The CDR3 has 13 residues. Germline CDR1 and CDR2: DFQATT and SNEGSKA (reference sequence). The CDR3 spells CSVLGRADTEAFF. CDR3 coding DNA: TGCAGTGTTCTGGGCCGGGCGGACACTGAAGCTTTCTTT.

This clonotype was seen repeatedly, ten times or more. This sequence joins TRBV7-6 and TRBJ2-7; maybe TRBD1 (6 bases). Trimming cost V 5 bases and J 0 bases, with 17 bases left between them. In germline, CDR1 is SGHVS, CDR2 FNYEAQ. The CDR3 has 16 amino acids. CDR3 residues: CASSPQTGLSSYEQYF. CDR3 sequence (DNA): TGTGCCAGCAGCCCCCAGACAGGACTGTCCTCCTACGAGCAGTACTTC.

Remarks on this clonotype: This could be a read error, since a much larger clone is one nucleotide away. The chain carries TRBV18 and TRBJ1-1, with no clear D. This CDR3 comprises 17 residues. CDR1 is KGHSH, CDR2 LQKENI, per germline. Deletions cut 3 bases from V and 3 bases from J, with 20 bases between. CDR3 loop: CASSPGTATLPYTEAFF. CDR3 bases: TGTGCCAGCTCACCGGGCACTGCAACTCTTCCGTACACTGAAGCTTTCTTT. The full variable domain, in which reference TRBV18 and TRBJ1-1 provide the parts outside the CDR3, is NAGVMQNPRHLVRRRGQEARLRCSPMKGHSHVYWYRQLPEEGLKFMVYLQKENIIDESGMPKERFSAEFPKEGPSILRIQQVVRGDSAAYFCASSPGTATLPYTEAFFGQGTRLTVV.

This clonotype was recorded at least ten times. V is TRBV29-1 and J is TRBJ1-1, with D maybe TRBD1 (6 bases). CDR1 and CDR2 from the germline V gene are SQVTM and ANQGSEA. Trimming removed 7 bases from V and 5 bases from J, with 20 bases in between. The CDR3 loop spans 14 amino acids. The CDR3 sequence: CSADITGPGTEAFF. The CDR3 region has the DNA TGCAGCGCCGATATCACAGGGCCCGGGACTGAAGCTTTCTTT.

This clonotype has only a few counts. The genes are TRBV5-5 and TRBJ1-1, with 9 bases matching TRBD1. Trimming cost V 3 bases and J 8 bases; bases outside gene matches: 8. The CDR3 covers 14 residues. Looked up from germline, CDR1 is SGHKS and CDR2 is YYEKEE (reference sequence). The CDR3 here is CASSSGQGPSEAFF. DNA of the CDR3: TGTGCCAGCAGCTCGGGACAGGGCCCCTCCGAAGCTTTCTTT. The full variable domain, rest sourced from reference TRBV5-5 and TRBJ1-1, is DAGVTQSPTHLIKTRGQQVTLRCSPISGHKSVSWYQQVLGQGPQFIFQYYEKEERGRGNFPDRFSARQFPNYSSELNVNALLLGDSALYLCASSSGQGPSEAFFGQGTRLTVV.

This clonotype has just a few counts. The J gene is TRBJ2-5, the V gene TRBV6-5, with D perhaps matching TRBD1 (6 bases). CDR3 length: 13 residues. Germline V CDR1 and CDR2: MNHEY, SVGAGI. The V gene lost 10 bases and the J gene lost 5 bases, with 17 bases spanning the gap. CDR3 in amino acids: CATSQGGLETQYF. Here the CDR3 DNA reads TGTGCCACCTCACAAGGGGGTCTGGAGACCCAGTACTTC.

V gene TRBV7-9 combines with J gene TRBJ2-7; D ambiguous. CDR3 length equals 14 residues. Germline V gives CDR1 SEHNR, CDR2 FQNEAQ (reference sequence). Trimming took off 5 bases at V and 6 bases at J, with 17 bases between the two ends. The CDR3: CASSLTSQTGEQYF. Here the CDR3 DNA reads TGTGCCAGCAGCCTAACCTCTCAGACGGGCGAGCAGTACTTC.

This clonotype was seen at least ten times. CDR3 sequence: CASSLEADTQYF. The CDR3 DNA reads as TGTGCCAGCAGCTTAGAGGCAGATACGCAGTATTTT. The chain recombines TRBV11-2 with TRBJ2-3; D is unclear. Germline V gene data show CDR1 as SGHAT and CDR2 as FQNNGV. This CDR3 is 12 amino acids long. V lost 0 bases to trimming and J lost 4 bases, with 2 bases between them.

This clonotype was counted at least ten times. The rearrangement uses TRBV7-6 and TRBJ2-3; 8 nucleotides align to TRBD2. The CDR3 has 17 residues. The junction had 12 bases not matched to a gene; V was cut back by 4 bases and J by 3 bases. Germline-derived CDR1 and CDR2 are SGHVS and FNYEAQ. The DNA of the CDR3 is TGTGCCAGCAGCTCGAGAATACGGGGGGGTGGAACAGATACGCAGTATTTT. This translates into CASSSRIRGGGTDTQYF. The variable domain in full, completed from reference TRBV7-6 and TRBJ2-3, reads GAGVSQSPRYKVTKRGQDVALRCDPISGHVSLYWYRQALGQGPEFLTYFNYEAQQDKSGLPNDRFSAERPEGSISTLTIQRTEQRDSAMYRCASSSRIRGGGTDTQYFGPGTRLTVL.